This T cell receptor (beta chain) stems from a study of OX40 agonist ivuxolimab in advanced cancers. The germline V gene encodes CDR1 KGHSH and CDR2 LQKENI. The V end lost 2 bases, the J end lost 0 bases, and 5 bases lay between the germline ends. This CDR3 has 13 amino acids. Profiling relied on immunoSEQ multiplex PCR, and the TCRdb table lists in-frame clones only, not all of them. The sample gives about 150,000 clones, approximately 94% of which show up once; under 0.4% is in the top ten. Study results and caveats: Normalized T-cell clonal expansion was also low in some nonresponders.

Note on this clone: Its antigen is currently unknown.

The chain employs TRBV18 and TRBJ2-7; D call uncertain. The sequence derives from an adult with an advanced solid tumor such as melanoma, head and neck, liver or kidney cancer. The specimen comprised CD4+ or CD8+ T cells sorted from blood, sampled in a trial of the OX40 agonist ivuxolimab. The CDR3, as DNA: TGTGCCAGCTCACCAGTCAGCTCCTACGAGCAGTACTTC. Amino acid sequence: CASSPVSSYEQYF. Based on the CDR3 plus reference TRBV18 and TRBJ2-7, the full variable domain is NAGVMQNPRHLVRRRGQEARLRCSPMKGHSHVYWYRQLPEEGLKFMVYLQKENIIDESGMPKERFSAEFPKEGPSILRIQQVVRGDSAAYFCASSPVSSYEQYFGPGTRLTVT.